The 20 T cell receptor beta chains below come from one sample, sequenced in a study of lymphopenia after photon versus proton radiotherapy. TCRdb keeps only in-frame clones here, not all; method: immunoSEQ multiplex PCR. The sample includes more than 45,000 clones, roughly 83% seen only once; the top ten take around 2.2%. The starting material was peripheral blood, obtained from a patient treated with proton-based radiotherapy. Receptor source: a man between 60 and 75 years old with pancreatic cancer.

The rearrangement uses TRBV7-2 and TRBJ2-3; 7 bases are shared with TRBD1. J gave up 7 bases and V 4 bases, and 8 bases lay outside the gene matches. The V gene's germline CDR1 is SGHTA and CDR2 FQGNSA. The CDR3 totals 14 residues. In nucleotides, the CDR3 is TGTGCCAGCAGCTCCGGACAGGTTTTTAATACGCAGTATTTT. Encoded protein: CASSSGQVFNTQYF.

The chain joins TRBV21-1 to TRBJ2-5; the table's D call, TRBD2, has no DNA check behind it. TRBV21-1 is a listed pseudogene. The CDR3 has 15 residues. The CDR3: CASRRRVAGTETQYF. CDR3 nucleotides: TGTGCCAGCAGAAGGCGAGTAGCGGGAACCGAGACCCAGTACTTC.

The chain carries TRBV28 and TRBJ2-5; 8 bases align to TRBD1. This CDR3 is built from 18 residues. The trim removed 1 base at V and 3 bases at J, leaving 13 bases unmatched. Per the germline V gene, CDR1 is MDHEN and CDR2 is SYDVKM. The DNA for the CDR3 is TGTGCCAGCAGTTTATCATTGGGGGCCAGGGGGCGTAAAGAGACCCAGTACTTC. This gives the protein CASSLSLGARGRKETQYF.

This sequence joins TRBV4-1 and TRBJ1-2; D is unclear. The CDR3 is 14 residues long. With 0 bases removed from V and 2 bases from J, the gap between germline ends came to 7 bases. The germline gives CDR1 MGHRA, CDR2 YSYEKL. CDR3 DNA: TGCGCCAGCAGCCAAGAGTATGGCAACTATGGCTACACCTTC. It encodes CASSQEYGNYGYTF.

The chain couples TRBV2 to TRBJ2-1; 8 bases are shared with TRBD2. CDR1 and CDR2 (germline): SNHLY, FYNNEI. The CDR3 loop spans 16 amino acids. V dropped 5 bases and J dropped 0; count of bases not matched to a gene: 6. CDR3 coding DNA: TGTGCCAGCAGTTTGAATAGCGGGATCTCCTACAATGAGCAGTTCTTC. It specifies CASSLNSGISYNEQFF.

Here the CDR3 reads CASSLSQGALLYEQYF. Written as DNA, the CDR3 is TGTGCCAGCAGTTTATCCCAGGGGGCGCTTTTGTACGAGCAGTACTTC. The chain joins TRBV28 to TRBJ2-7; TRBD1 agrees at 8 bases. Germline-derived CDR1 and CDR2 are MDHEN and SYDVKM. The V gene end was trimmed by 1 base and the J gene end by 4 bases; junction bases not matched to a gene: 9. The CDR3 is made up of 16 amino acids.

The rearrangement joins TRBV27 to TRBJ2-1; D is perhaps TRBD2 (5 bases). The V end was cut by 5 bases, the J end by 0 bases, with 17 bases between. The length of the CDR3 is 17 residues. In germline, CDR1 is MNHEY, CDR2 SMNVEV (reference sequence). CDR3 DNA sequence: TGTGCCAGCAGTCCGGGAATTGTCCGGAGCTCCTACAATGAGCAGTTCTTC. This codes for CASSPGIVRSSYNEQFF.

The chain joins TRBV4-1 to TRBJ1-2, with a tentative D call TRBD1 (6 bases). With 4 bases removed from V and 5 bases from J, the gap between germline ends came to 23 bases. CDR3 length: 17 residues. Germline V gives CDR1 MGHRA, CDR2 YSYEKL. CDR3 sequence reads: CASSPGLGAGRAYGYTF. CDR3 in DNA: TGCGCCAGCAGCCCAGGACTGGGGGCGGGCCGGGCTTATGGCTACACCTTC.

V gene TRBV14 combines with J gene TRBJ1-4; 7 bases are shared with TRBD1. CDR1 is SGHDN, CDR2 FVKESK, per germline. Trimming removed 3 bases from V and 1 base from J; junction bases left unmatched: 2. CDR3 size: 15 residues. In nucleotides, the CDR3 is TGTGCCAGCAGCCATGGGGACAGAACTAATGAAAAACTGTTTTTT. Translated, it gives CASSHGDRTNEKLFF. Full variable domain (outside the CDR3, taken from reference TRBV14 and TRBJ1-4): EAGVTQFPSHSVIEKGQTVTLRCDPISGHDNLYWYRRVMGKEIKFLLHFVKESKQDESGMPNNRFLAERTGGTYSTLKVQPAELEDSGVYFCASSHGDRTNEKLFFGSGTQLSVL.

The V call is TRBV7-9, the J call TRBJ2-3; possible D gene TRBD2, 5 bases. CDR3 length: 15 residues. V lost 3 bases and J 0 bases, leaving 10 bases between the germline ends. Germline CDR1 reads SEHNR; CDR2 reads FQNEAQ (reference sequence). Written as DNA, the CDR3 is TGTGCCAGCAGCTTCGGAGGCGTTAGCACAGATACGCAGTATTTT. It specifies CASSFGGVSTDTQYF.

The chain joins TRBV6-6 to TRBJ1-1; D not resolved. Trimming stripped 0 bases from V and 0 bases from J, with 8 bases between. The CDR3 contains 15 residues. The germline gives CDR1 MNHNY, CDR2 SVGAGI (reference sequence). CDR3 sequence (DNA): TGTGCCAGCAGTTACTCAGGGAACCTGAACACTGAAGCTTTCTTT. This encodes CASSYSGNLNTEAFF.

The chain carries TRBV6-1 and TRBJ2-7; D unresolved. Trimming took 1 base from V and 9 from J, leaving 7 bases between them. The CDR3 loop spans 11 amino acids. CDR1 and CDR2 (germline): MNHNS, SASEGT. CDR3 region: CASSEDRWQYF. CDR3 nucleotide sequence: TGTGCCAGCAGTGAAGATCGGTGGCAGTACTTC.

This chain joins TRBV4-1 and TRBJ2-7; D is ambiguous. The CDR3 sequence is 16 residues long. Germline V gives CDR1 MGHRA, CDR2 YSYEKL. Trimming left V 0 bases short and J 3 bases short, with 15 bases between. This CDR3 is CASSQDSDAAYYEQYF. CDR3 nucleotides: TGCGCCAGCAGCCAAGATTCGGATGCAGCCTACTACGAGCAGTACTTC.

This rearrangement joins TRBV6-1 to TRBJ2-1; TRBD2 matches at 9 bases. V trimming: 3 bases; J trimming: 5 bases; junction bases outside the gene matches: 14. The CDR3 has 18 amino acids. The V gene's germline CDR1 is MNHNS and CDR2 SASEGT. The CDR3 reads CASSEWGGRIAGDNEQFF. In nucleotides, the CDR3 is TGTGCCAGCAGTGAGTGGGGCGGTAGAATAGCGGGAGACAATGAGCAGTTCTTC.

This chain connects TRBV7-8 to TRBJ2-7; weak D call: TRBD1 (6 bases). CDR3 length: 15 residues. The ends were cut back, 5 bases at V and 2 bases at J, with 16 bases in the middle. Germline V gene sequence: CDR1 SGHVS, CDR2 FQNEAQ. The CDR3 sequence is CASSHGQRTTYEQYF. The CDR3, as DNA: TGTGCCAGCAGCCACGGACAGAGAACCACCTACGAGCAGTACTTC.

Here the CDR3 DNA reads TGTGCCAGCAGCTTTGCGGCGACAGGGGGCTTTGAGACCCAGTACTTC. It translates to CASSFAATGGFETQYF. V is TRBV11-2 and J is TRBJ2-5; 10 bases line up with TRBD1. Trimming removed 3 bases from V and 5 bases from J; junction bases left unmatched: 9. Looked up from germline, CDR1 is SGHAT and CDR2 is FQNNGV. The CDR3 runs to 16 residues.

The genes are TRBV5-5 and TRBJ2-2; D remains unclear. This CDR3 is 14 amino acids long. The V end was cut by 1 base, the J end by 3 bases, with 7 bases between. Germline V CDR1 and CDR2: SGHKS, YYEKEE (reference sequence). CDR3 in amino acids: CASSLFGDTGELFF. CDR3 DNA sequence: TGTGCCAGCAGCTTGTTCGGAGACACCGGGGAGCTGTTTTTT.

Comments on this clone: Other DNA sequences in this specimen translate into the identical CDR3. The chain employs TRBV4-3 and TRBJ2-1; D possibly corresponds to TRBD1 (5 bases). Trimming took off 0 bases at V and 7 bases at J, with 10 bases between the two ends. CDR1 and CDR2 from the germline V gene are LGHNA and YSLEER. The CDR3 is 14 residues long. The CDR3: CASSQERQNNEQFF. In DNA form, the CDR3 reads TGCGCCAGCAGCCAAGAAAGACAGAATAATGAGCAGTTCTTC.

The chain recombines TRBV28 with TRBJ1-1; D is unresolved. Trimming cost V 4 bases and J 0 bases, with 6 bases left between them. Germline loops: CDR1 MDHEN, CDR2 SYDVKM. The CDR3 extends over 13 amino acids. CDR3 in DNA: TGTGCCAGCAGTTCAACGGTGAACACTGAAGCTTTCTTT. This encodes CASSSTVNTEAFF.

This chain connects TRBV18 to TRBJ1-4; D unclear. This CDR3 spans 14 amino acids. Germline V lookup: CDR1 KGHSH, CDR2 LQKENI. Trimming stripped 3 bases from V and 4 bases from J, with 9 bases between. CDR3 in amino acids: CASSPSGDNEKLFF. DNA of the CDR3: TGTGCCAGCTCACCGTCCGGCGATAATGAAAAACTGTTTTTT.